Listed here is a single T cell receptor beta chain. Its specificity is unknown. TCRdb used MiXCR to reprocess the 5' RACE reads, holding one entry per CDR3 protein. The sample yields about 240,000 distinct CDR3 sequences, over 9.5% seen once. The record originates from a study of identical twins. Whole-study findings and limits: Within monozygotic twins, out-of-frame TCR alpha sharing was underestimated by the models. For cord blood, abundant beta clonotypes had fewer insertions, unlike memory repertoires, which showed none.

There were only healthy Caucasians among the donors. The CDR3 loop spans 15 amino acids. The V and J ends lost 0 bases and 6 bases respectively, with 15 bases between them. Germline V gene lookup returns CDR1 LGHNA and CDR2 YSLEER. The chain uses TRBV4-3 and TRBJ2-7, with D perhaps matching TRBD2 (6 bases). The TCR was taken from a man in his forties or fifties in good health. The sample was memory T cells sorted from blood. The CDR3 DNA is TGCGCCAGCAGCCAAGAGAGGACTACCGGCCGCGAGCAGTACTTC. Translating gives CASSQERTTGREQYF.